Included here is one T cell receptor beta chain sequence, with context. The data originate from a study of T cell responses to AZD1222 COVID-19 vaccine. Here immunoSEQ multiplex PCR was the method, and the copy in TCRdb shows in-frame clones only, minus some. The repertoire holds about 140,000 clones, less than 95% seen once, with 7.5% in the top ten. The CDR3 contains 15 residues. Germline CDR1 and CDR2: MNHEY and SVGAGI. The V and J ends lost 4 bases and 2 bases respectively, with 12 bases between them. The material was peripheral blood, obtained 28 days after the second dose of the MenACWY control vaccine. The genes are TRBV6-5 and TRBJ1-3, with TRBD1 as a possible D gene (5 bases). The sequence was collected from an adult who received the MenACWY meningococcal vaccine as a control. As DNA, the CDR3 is TGTGCCAGCAGTTTCGGGGCAGGGACTGGAAACACCATATATTTT. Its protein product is CASSFGAGTGNTIYF.